Listed below are T cell receptor beta chains from one sample, sequenced in a study of cytomegalovirus exposure and HLA in healthy donors. Libraries were prepared by immunoSEQ multiplex PCR; TCRdb keeps only in-frame clonotypes and omits some of them. The table shows about 98,000 clones, with approximately 84% occurring only once. Sequencing used PBMCs. The receptors here all came from a man between 18 and 29 years old in good health and CMV-seropositive. CDR3s include the opening cysteine and the closing phenylalanine or tryptophan. D genes are given only for firm matches. Only part of the rows carry a size: once, few, many, or a class if the clone is expanded.

j_call clone_size d_call v_call cdr3_aa cdr3_nt
TRBJ1-2 few TRBD1 TRBV2 CASTPYQGAGGYTF TGTGCCAGCACCCCATACCAGGGGGCAGGGGGCTACACCTTC
TRBJ2-2 . TRBD2 TRBV11-2 CASSFGTSGGAAGELFF TGTGCCAGCAGCTTTGGGACTAGCGGGGGGGCCGCAGGGGAGCTGTTTTTT
TRBJ2-2 . TRBD1 TRBV7-9 CASSWDSSTWTGELFF TGTGCCAGCAGCTGGGACAGTTCAACGTGGACCGGGGAGCTGTTTTTT
TRBJ2-3 . . TRBV7-2 CASSLWSNTDTQYF TGTGCCAGCAGCTTATGGAGCAACACAGATACGCAGTATTTT
TRBJ2-5 . TRBD2 TRBV5-1 CASSLGLLAGERETQYF TGCGCCAGCAGCTTGGGGTTACTAGCGGGGGAGAGAGAGACCCAGTACTTC
TRBJ2-1 . . TRBV6-5 CASSYPVNEQFF TGTGCCAGCAGTTACCCGGTAAATGAGCAGTTCTTC
TRBJ1-1 . . TRBV19 CASSIGSVYRGKGDTEAFF TGTGCCAGTAGTATAGGGTCCGTTTATAGGGGCAAAGGGGACACTGAAGCTTTCTTT
TRBJ2-2 . . TRBV15 CATSRDVYRGAEITGELFF TGTGCCACCAGCAGAGATGTTTACCGGGGGGCCGAAATCACCGGGGAGCTGTTTTTT
TRBJ2-5 . TRBD2 TRBV19 CASSRSGTSGSSWETQYF TGTGCCAGTAGTAGATCCGGGACTAGCGGGAGTAGCTGGGAGACCCAGTACTTC
TRBJ2-7 . TRBD1 TRBV18 CASSPDREFEQYF TGTGCCAGCTCACCCGACAGGGAATTCGAGCAGTACTTC
TRBJ2-7 . TRBD2 TRBV18 CASSPGLAVASSYEQYF TGTGCCAGCTCACCGGGACTAGCGGTCGCTAGCTCCTACGAGCAGTACTTC
TRBJ2-5 . TRBD1 TRBV2 CASSSGTGGIETQYF TGTGCCAGCAGTTCCGGGACAGGGGGTATAGAGACCCAGTACTTC
TRBJ2-1 . TRBD2 TRBV4-2 CASSQVGLAGAYNEQFF TGTGCCAGCAGCCAAGTTGGGCTAGCGGGGGCCTACAATGAGCAGTTCTTC
TRBJ1-3 . . TRBV13 CASRLAGVGNTIYF TGTGCCAGCAGACTGGCGGGGGTTGGAAACACCATATATTTT
TRBJ2-2 . TRBD2 TRBV11-2 CASNPGGANTGELFF TGTGCCAGCAACCCCGGGGGGGCGAACACCGGGGAGCTGTTTTTT
TRBJ1-1 . . TRBV7-9 CASSRGGFNTEAFF TGTGCCAGCAGCCGAGGCGGGTTTAACACTGAAGCTTTCTTT
TRBJ2-3 . . TRBV5-4 CASSYGTGTDTQYF TGTGCCAGCAGCTACGGCACAGGCACAGATACGCAGTATTTT
TRBJ2-3 many TRBD2 TRBV4-3 CASSQELAGGPDTQYF TGCGCCAGCAGCCAAGAACTAGCGGGAGGGCCAGATACGCAGTATTTT
TRBJ2-3 . TRBD2 TRBV6-4 CASSATSGRATDTQYF TGTGCCAGCAGTGCCACTAGCGGGAGGGCCACAGATACGCAGTATTTT
TRBJ2-7 . . TRBV5-4 CASSPSGSGSYEQYF TGTGCCAGCAGCCCCTCCGGGTCCGGGTCCTACGAGCAGTACTTC
TRBJ2-5 . . TRBV6-5 CASSYSGIGQGETQYF TGTGCCAGCAGTTACTCAGGAATTGGGCAGGGAGAGACCCAGTACTTC
TRBJ2-1 . TRBD1 TRBV4-1 CASSQTNGQGAYNEQFF TGCGCCAGCAGCCAAACCAACGGACAGGGGGCTTACAATGAGCAGTTCTTC
TRBJ1-1 . . TRBV9 CASSVVEGAAFF TGTGCCAGCAGCGTGGTAGAGGGCGCGGCTTTCTTT
TRBJ1-1 . . TRBV9 CASGGVGGLGENTEAFF TGTGCCAGCGGCGGAGTTGGGGGCTTAGGGGAGAACACTGAAGCTTTCTTT
TRBJ2-6 . TRBD2 TRBV5-1 CASSPPGTSGKGANVLTF TGCGCCAGCAGCCCCCCCGGGACTAGCGGGAAAGGGGCCAACGTCCTGACTTTC
TRBJ2-1 . TRBD1 TRBV4-1 CASSQGTGNSYNEQFF TGCGCCAGCAGCCAAGGGACAGGAAACTCCTACAATGAGCAGTTCTTC
TRBJ2-7 . TRBD2 TRBV7-6 CASSLLAGGQTRSYEQYF TGTGCCAGCAGCTTATTAGCGGGAGGACAGACTCGCTCCTACGAGCAGTACTTC
TRBJ2-7 . TRBD1 TRBV19 CASSAGQGYEQYF TGTGCCAGTAGTGCGGGACAGGGTTACGAGCAGTACTTC
TRBJ2-1 . . TRBV28 CASIQMPGADSYNEQFF TGTGCCAGCATCCAAATGCCAGGGGCAGATTCCTACAATGAGCAGTTCTTC
TRBJ2-7 . TRBD2 TRBV9 CASSVYGSGSEQYF TGTGCCAGCAGCGTTTATGGTAGCGGGAGCGAGCAGTACTTC
TRBJ2-1 few TRBD2 TRBV15 CATSRVVLAASGSSYNEQFF TGTGCCACCAGCAGAGTAGTATTAGCGGCTAGCGGGAGTAGCTACAATGAGCAGTTCTTC
TRBJ1-5 . . TRBV5-8 CASSQFGGIGSNQPQHF TGTGCCAGCAGTCAGTTTGGGGGGATCGGGAGCAATCAGCCCCAGCATTTT
TRBJ1-2 . . TRBV28 CASSQGNYGYTF TGTGCCAGCAGTCAGGGGAACTATGGCTACACCTTC
TRBJ2-3 . TRBD2 TRBV7-2 CASSLRGSWADTQYF TGTGCCAGCAGCTTACGCGGGAGTTGGGCAGATACGCAGTATTTT
TRBJ2-1 . TRBD2 TRBV2 CASSLSGRENNEQFF TGTGCCAGCAGTCTAAGCGGGAGGGAAAACAATGAGCAGTTCTTC
TRBJ2-3 . . TRBV9 CASNENWSTDTQYF TGTGCCAGCAACGAGAACTGGAGCACAGATACGCAGTATTTT
TRBJ2-1 . . TRBV28 CASSTLNYNEQFF TGTGCCAGCAGTACTCTAAATTACAATGAGCAGTTCTTC
TRBJ1-1 . . TRBV7-8 CASSLDTGFEAFF TGTGCCAGCAGCTTAGACACGGGTTTCGAAGCTTTCTTT
TRBJ2-7 . TRBD2 TRBV28 CASSPPSGRRYEQYF TGTGCCAGCAGTCCCCCTAGCGGGAGAAGGTACGAGCAGTACTTC
TRBJ1-1 . TRBD1 TRBV5-1 CASSSHRGDTEAFF TGCGCCAGCAGCTCCCACAGGGGGGACACTGAAGCTTTCTTT
TRBJ2-1 . TRBD2 TRBV19 CASSMPLAGGDNEQFF TGTGCCAGTAGTATGCCACTAGCGGGGGGTGACAATGAGCAGTTCTTC
TRBJ1-1 . TRBD1 TRBV19 CASSTRQGRDTEAFF TGTGCCAGTAGTACACGACAGGGTAGGGACACTGAAGCTTTCTTT
TRBJ2-1 . TRBD1 TRBV18 CASSPPWQGVGNEQFF TGTGCCAGCTCACCACCGTGGCAGGGGGTGGGCAATGAGCAGTTCTTC
TRBJ2-2 . TRBD2 TRBV19 CASSTRFEREGLYTGELFF TGTGCCAGTAGTACCCGTTTTGAGCGGGAGGGCCTGTACACCGGGGAGCTGTTTTTT
TRBJ2-1 . TRBD2 TRBV28 CASWPSGYNEQFF TGTGCCAGCTGGCCTAGCGGGTACAATGAGCAGTTCTTC
TRBJ2-1 . . TRBV7-2 CASSLLRDLGQFF TGTGCCAGCAGCTTATTACGGGATTTGGGGCAGTTCTTC